These T cell receptor beta chains were read from a single sample in a study of CD8+ T cells in alopecia areata. Using immunoSEQ multiplex PCR, the repertoire was profiled, and TCRdb retains in-frame clones only, with some absent. The sample has 90,000 to 100,000 clones, under 70% seen once. Sequenced here: CD8+ T cells sorted from blood, sampled at week 4, from a patient treated with tofacitinib. The receptors stem from a human donor with alopecia areata. CDR3s include the opening cysteine and the closing phenylalanine or tryptophan. Fields, in order: CDR3 DNA, CDR3 protein, D gene, J gene, clone size, V gene. D genes are given only for firm matches. Rows give clone size only sometimes, using once, few, many, or a class for an expanded clone.

DNA: TGTGCCAGCACAGGGTCCTACGAGCAGTACTTC
CDR3: CASTGSYEQYF
D: NA
J: TRBJ2-7
size: NA
V: TRBV7-9

DNA: TGCGCCAGCAGCCAAGATAGCGGGAGTATCGACGAGCAGTACTTC
CDR3: CASSQDSGSIDEQYF
D: TRBD2
J: TRBJ2-7
size: few
V: TRBV4-1

DNA: TGTGCCAGCAGTGTAGCGGATACCCAAGAGACCCAGTACTTC
CDR3: CASSVADTQETQYF
D: NA
J: TRBJ2-5
size: NA
V: TRBV2

DNA: TGTGCCAGCAGCTTAGCTCCGGGAGGAGACTATGGCTACACCTTC
CDR3: CASSLAPGGDYGYTF
D: NA
J: TRBJ1-2
size: NA
V: TRBV7-9

DNA: TGCAGCGCGACGGGACGGAGCCTTTACGAGCAGTACTTC
CDR3: CSATGRSLYEQYF
D: NA
J: TRBJ2-7
size: NA
V: TRBV29-1

DNA: TGTGCCACTTTAATGGGAGCTTTCTTT
CDR3: CATLMGAFF
D: NA
J: TRBJ1-1
size: NA
V: TRBV19

DNA: TGCAGCGTTGAAGATAATTGGCTGGGCTACACCTTC
CDR3: CSVEDNWLGYTF
D: NA
J: TRBJ1-2
size: few
V: TRBV29-1

DNA: TGCGCCAGCAGCCAAGGGGCGTACTCTGGAAACACCATATATTTT
CDR3: CASSQGAYSGNTIYF
D: NA
J: TRBJ1-3
size: NA
V: TRBV4-1

DNA: TGCGCCAGCAGCCAGGAACAGGGATCTGGGGCCAACGTCCTGACTTTC
CDR3: CASSQEQGSGANVLTF
D: NA
J: TRBJ2-6
size: NA
V: TRBV4-1

DNA: TGTGCCAGTACCAAGGACAGGGCCGACAATCAGCCCCAGCATTTT
CDR3: CASTKDRADNQPQHF
D: TRBD1
J: TRBJ1-5
size: NA
V: TRBV19

DNA: TGTGCCAGCAGCAATCCTCTGGGACAAGGGGAGACCCAGTACTTC
CDR3: CASSNPLGQGETQYF
D: NA
J: TRBJ2-5
size: NA
V: TRBV7-9

DNA: TGTGCCACCAGCATAAACGATGACACCGGGGAGCTGTTTTTT
CDR3: CATSINDDTGELFF
D: NA
J: TRBJ2-2
size: NA
V: TRBV15

DNA: TGTGCCAGCAGCCCCCGGCTCCCGGGCGGCGCAGATACGCAGTATTTT
CDR3: CASSPRLPGGADTQYF
D: NA
J: TRBJ2-3
size: NA
V: TRBV7-2

DNA: TGTGCCAGCAGCTTGGCGGGTACAGGGGGCTGGGCGAACACTGAAGCTTTCTTT
CDR3: CASSLAGTGGWANTEAFF
D: TRBD1
J: TRBJ1-1
size: NA
V: TRBV5-4

DNA: TGTGCCAGCAGCTTAGATGGCGGATCCCCACATCAGGGCTACACCTTC
CDR3: CASSLDGGSPHQGYTF
D: NA
J: TRBJ1-2
size: NA
V: TRBV11-2

DNA: TGTGCCAGCAGCTTCTCAGGGAAGGGCGGCTACACCTTC
CDR3: CASSFSGKGGYTF
D: NA
J: TRBJ1-2
size: once
V: TRBV5-4

DNA: TGTGCCAGCAGTGCCGGGACTAGCGCCTACAATGAGCAGTTCTTC
CDR3: CASSAGTSAYNEQFF
D: TRBD2
J: TRBJ2-1
size: NA
V: TRBV2

DNA: TGCGCCAGCAGCCGGGACAGGGGTGGATTCTACGAGCAGTACTTC
CDR3: CASSRDRGGFYEQYF
D: TRBD1
J: TRBJ2-7
size: NA
V: TRBV4-1

DNA: TGTGCCAGCAGCTCCCTGGGGGGCTCTGACGAGCAGTACTTC
CDR3: CASSSLGGSDEQYF
D: NA
J: TRBJ2-7
size: NA
V: TRBV7-6

DNA: TGTGCCAGCAGCACCGGCCCCCTATCTCCCGAAGCTTTCTTT
CDR3: CASSTGPLSPEAFF
D: NA
J: TRBJ1-1
size: NA
V: TRBV7-2

DNA: TGCGCCAGCAGATCGGAAGAGACCCAGTACTTC
CDR3: CASRSEETQYF
D: NA
J: TRBJ2-5
size: NA
V: TRBV5-1

DNA: TGTGCCAGCAGCGATCGGCCCTCCGGCGGGGAGCTGTTTTTT
CDR3: CASSDRPSGGELFF
D: NA
J: TRBJ2-2
size: few
V: TRBV5-6

DNA: TGCGCCAGCAGCTTGGCAGGATCGGGAACTTTGAACACTGAAGCTTTCTTT
CDR3: CASSLAGSGTLNTEAFF
D: NA
J: TRBJ1-1
size: NA
V: TRBV5-1

DNA: TGCAGCGTTGAACCAGGGGGACTTTCTCCCGAGTACCAAGAGACCCAGTACTTC
CDR3: CSVEPGGLSPEYQETQYF
D: NA
J: TRBJ2-5
size: few
V: TRBV29-1

DNA: TGTGCCAGTAGTATTTCTCCGGACGGTGAGCAGTTCTTC
CDR3: CASSISPDGEQFF
D: NA
J: TRBJ2-1
size: medium-sized
V: TRBV19

DNA: TGTGCCAGCAGTGAAGGCGGGGTTAGCTATGGCTACACCTTC
CDR3: CASSEGGVSYGYTF
D: NA
J: TRBJ1-2
size: NA
V: TRBV2

DNA: TGCAGCCACGAAAACAGGGGGAGCTATGGCTACACCTTC
CDR3: CSHENRGSYGYTF
D: TRBD1
J: TRBJ1-2
size: NA
V: TRBV29-1

DNA: TGTGCCAGCAGCTTAGAACTAGAATACAATGAGCAGTTCTTC
CDR3: CASSLELEYNEQFF
D: NA
J: TRBJ2-1
size: NA
V: TRBV7-8

DNA: TGTGCCAGCAGCGCACCTTTAACAGGGGACGGGGCCAACGTCCTGACTTTC
CDR3: CASSAPLTGDGANVLTF
D: TRBD1
J: TRBJ2-6
size: few
V: TRBV9

DNA: TGTGCCAGCAGCGTAGGGACAGATTACAATGAGCAGTTCTTC
CDR3: CASSVGTDYNEQFF
D: NA
J: TRBJ2-1
size: NA
V: TRBV9

DNA: TGTGCCAGCAGTTTATCGTCGGTAGCCGGGACAGGGGGGGAAAAACTGTTTTTT
CDR3: CASSLSSVAGTGGEKLFF
D: TRBD1
J: TRBJ1-4
size: NA
V: TRBV27

DNA: TGCAGCGTGGGGACAGGGGATTATGGCTACACCTTC
CDR3: CSVGTGDYGYTF
D: TRBD1
J: TRBJ1-2
size: NA
V: TRBV29-1

DNA: TGTGCCAGTAGTATGCTAGCGGGGTACACTTACAATGAGCAGTTCTTC
CDR3: CASSMLAGYTYNEQFF
D: TRBD2
J: TRBJ2-1
size: few
V: TRBV19

DNA: TGTGCCTGGAGTCCAGGACAAGAGGTGTTTTTT
CDR3: CAWSPGQEVFF
D: NA
J: TRBJ1-4
size: NA
V: TRBV30

DNA: TGTGCCAGCTTTCTTCTTCCCGGGGAGCTGTTTTTT
CDR3: CASFLLPGELFF
D: NA
J: TRBJ2-2
size: NA
V: TRBV2

DNA: TGTGCCACCAGCAGAGATCGGGGGACCAACTACGAGCAGTACTTC
CDR3: CATSRDRGTNYEQYF
D: NA
J: TRBJ2-7
size: NA
V: TRBV15

DNA: TGTGCCTGGAGTGTACTGAAGCCCGGGGAGCTGTTTTTT
CDR3: CAWSVLKPGELFF
D: NA
J: TRBJ2-2
size: few
V: TRBV30

DNA: TGTGCCACCCCAGGCAGGGACCGCACAGATACGCAGTATTTT
CDR3: CATPGRDRTDTQYF
D: NA
J: TRBJ2-3
size: NA
V: TRBV2

DNA: TGTGCCAGCAGCGTAGCTGACGGGGGCTACGAGCAGTACTTC
CDR3: CASSVADGGYEQYF
D: NA
J: TRBJ2-7
size: NA
V: TRBV9

DNA: TGTGCCAGCAGTGACAACGCACGAGGGGTCGCCGTTTTCGGTCCCCACAATGAGCAGTTCTTC
CDR3: CASSDNARGVAVFGPHNEQFF
D: NA
J: TRBJ2-1
size: NA
V: TRBV2

DNA: TGTGCCAGCAGCTCCGTTGATACGCAGTATTTT
CDR3: CASSSVDTQYF
D: NA
J: TRBJ2-3
size: NA
V: TRBV7-9

DNA: TGCAGCGTTCGGGGGGCTAGCACCGGGGAGCTGTTTTTT
CDR3: CSVRGASTGELFF
D: NA
J: TRBJ2-2
size: NA
V: TRBV29-1

DNA: TGTGCCAGCAGTGAAGGACAGGAAGCTTTCTTT
CDR3: CASSEGQEAFF
D: NA
J: TRBJ1-1
size: NA
V: TRBV2

DNA: TGTGCCAGCAGCTTAAAGACTAGCGGGAGGGCCTCTGTTTCCTACGAGCAGTACTTC
CDR3: CASSLKTSGRASVSYEQYF
D: TRBD2
J: TRBJ2-7
size: few
V: TRBV7-3

DNA: TGCAGCGTTGAGCACGGCGGGGGTCCCCAGCGCAATGAGCAGTTCTTC
CDR3: CSVEHGGGPQRNEQFF
D: TRBD2
J: TRBJ2-1
size: few
V: TRBV29-1

DNA: TGCGCCAGCAGCTTCACCACTAGCGGGACGTACAATGAGCAGTTCTTC
CDR3: CASSFTTSGTYNEQFF
D: TRBD2
J: TRBJ2-1
size: NA
V: TRBV5-1

DNA: TGTGCCAGCAGTATAAACAGTTACAATGAGCAGTTCTTC
CDR3: CASSINSYNEQFF
D: NA
J: TRBJ2-1
size: NA
V: TRBV11-2

DNA: TGTGCCAGCGGCCGACAGGGTTCTTACACCTTC
CDR3: CASGRQGSYTF
D: TRBD1
J: TRBJ1-2
size: few
V: TRBV2

DNA: TGTGCCAGCAGCTTGACAGGGGGCAACACTGAAGCTTTCTTT
CDR3: CASSLTGGNTEAFF
D: TRBD1
J: TRBJ1-1
size: once
V: TRBV5-6

DNA: TGTGCCAGCAGTTTGGGGACCGGGTACAATGAGCAGTTCTTC
CDR3: CASSLGTGYNEQFF
D: NA
J: TRBJ2-1
size: NA
V: TRBV27